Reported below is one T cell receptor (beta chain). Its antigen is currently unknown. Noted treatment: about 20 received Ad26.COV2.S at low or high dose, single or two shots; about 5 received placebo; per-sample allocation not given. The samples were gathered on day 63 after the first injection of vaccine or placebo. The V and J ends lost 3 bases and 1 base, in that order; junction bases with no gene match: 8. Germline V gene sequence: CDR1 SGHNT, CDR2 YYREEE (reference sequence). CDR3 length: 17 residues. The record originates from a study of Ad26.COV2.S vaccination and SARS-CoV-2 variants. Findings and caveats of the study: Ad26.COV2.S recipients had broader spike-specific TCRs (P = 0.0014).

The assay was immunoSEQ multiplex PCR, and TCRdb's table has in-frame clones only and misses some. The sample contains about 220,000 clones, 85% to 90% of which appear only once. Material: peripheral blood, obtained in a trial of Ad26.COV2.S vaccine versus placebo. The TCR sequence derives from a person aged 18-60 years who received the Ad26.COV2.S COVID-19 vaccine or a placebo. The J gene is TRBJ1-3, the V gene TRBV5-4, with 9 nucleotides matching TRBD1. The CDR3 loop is CASSSLTGGLSGNTIYF. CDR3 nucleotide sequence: TGTGCCAGCAGCTCGCTAACAGGGGGCCTATCTGGAAACACCATATATTTT.